Sequencing of this T cell receptor (beta chain) was carried out in a study of T cells expressing NK-cell markers. Across the whole study: Most of the eight sequenced donors were HCMV-seropositive; one was seronegative.

Notes on this clonotype: Its matching antigen is unknown.

The study's findings and limits: The HCMV specificity of the expanded NKG2C+ T cell clones stayed unresolved.

Germline V lookup: CDR1 SGHDT, CDR2 YYEEEE. CDR3 length equals 15 residues. Production of TCR beta cDNA relied on 5'RACE template switching with UMIs. Reprocessing the 5' RACE reads, TCRdb reports a single entry for every CDR3 protein and omits DNA. The table counts approximately 420,000 distinct CDR3 sequences; around 10% lies in the top ten. This clonotype was obtained from a woman aged 45 to 65 in good health. The J gene is TRBJ1-1, the V gene TRBV5-6. Sequenced: blood T cells: a sorted CD56 or NKG2C T cell subset, CD4+ or CD8+ T cells, or bulk PBMC T cells (not recorded which). This CDR3 is CASRDVSRMNTEAFF.